Following are 17 T cell receptor beta chains from one sample sequenced in a study of response to subunit inactivated influenza vaccine. TCRdb used MiXCR to reprocess the RT-PCR reads, holding one entry per CDR3 protein. The top ten hold roughly 11% of the sample, which has about 610,000 distinct CDR3 sequences, 14% seen once. The source material was PBMCs from blood, sampled 11 to 12 days after vaccination. The receptors stem from a man aged 45-65 years who received an inactivated influenza vaccine.

The table lists this clonotype with a few counts. The chain is built from TRBV5-1 and TRBJ1-2; TRBD1 agrees at 7 bases. Trimming took 3 bases from V and 1 from J; bases not matched to a gene: 6. The CDR3 length is 15 residues. The germline CDR1 and CDR2 sequences are SGHRS and YFSETQ. CDR3 in DNA: TGCGCCAGCAGCTCTCTCGGGGACAGTAACTATGGCTACACCTTC. Its protein is CASSSLGDSNYGYTF.

The genes are TRBV5-1 and TRBJ2-1; maybe TRBD2 (6 bases). The CDR3 consists of 15 residues. Germline V gene lookup returns CDR1 SGHRS and CDR2 YFSETQ. Trimming left V 2 bases short and J 4 bases short, with 13 bases between. CDR3 DNA: TGCGCCAGCAGCTTCTGGGGGGAGGCTTACAATGAGCAGTTCTTC. Its protein is CASSFWGEAYNEQFF.

This clonotype has a count of ten or more. The chain couples TRBV4-1 to TRBJ2-7; D not certain. The CDR3 spans 17 residues. V was shortened by 2 bases and J by 0 bases, with 17 bases between the two germline ends. CDR1 is MGHRA and CDR2 is YSYEKL in the germline V gene. For the CDR3, the DNA is TGCGCCAGCAGCCAAAGGATCGAATGGCCACTCTCCTACGAGCAGTACTTC. Protein sequence: CASSQRIEWPLSYEQYF.

The chain combines TRBV20-1 with TRBJ1-1; 7 nucleotides line up with TRBD1. After removal of 6 bases from V and 3 bases from J, the junction contained 7 bases not matched to a gene. The CDR3 is made up of 13 amino acids. Germline V CDR1 and CDR2: DFQATT, SNEGSKA (reference sequence). The CDR3: CSAARGPDTEAFF. The CDR3 DNA reads as TGCAGTGCCGCTAGGGGGCCGGACACTGAAGCTTTCTTT.

The sample holds many counts of this clonotype. The V call is TRBV7-2, the J call TRBJ2-3; D not certain. The CDR3 length is 13 residues. CDR1 SGHTA and CDR2 FQGNSA come from the germline V gene. V lost 2 bases and J 10 bases, leaving 13 bases between the germline ends. The CDR3 region has the DNA TGTGCCAGCAGCTTAAGTGGGCCCGGAGCGCAGTATTTT. Amino acids: CASSLSGPGAQYF.

This clonotype was detected only a few times. CDR3 loop: CASSLSLADNEQFF. Written as DNA, the CDR3 is TGTGCCAGCAGCTTAAGTCTAGCGGACAATGAGCAGTTCTTC. The V and J genes are TRBV7-2 and TRBJ2-1, with TRBD2 matching 7 bases. Losses at the gene ends were 2 bases for V and 5 bases for J; bases not matched to a gene: 3. The CDR3 spans 14 residues. Germline loops: CDR1 SGHTA, CDR2 FQGNSA.

This clonotype was recorded many times. V gene TRBV29-1 combines with J gene TRBJ2-3, with TRBD2 identical over 8 bases. The trim removed 4 bases at V and 0 bases at J, leaving 15 bases unmatched. From germline, CDR1 is SQVTM and CDR2 ANQGSEA. The CDR3 is made up of 18 amino acids. The CDR3 DNA is TGCAGCGTTGTCGGCCGGGGGGGCCGAGCGTCTAGCACAGATACGCAGTATTTT. Protein: CSVVGRGGRASSTDTQYF.

This clonotype was detected a few times. This chain links TRBV18 with TRBJ1-4, with D tentatively TRBD1 (6 bases). Germline V CDR1 and CDR2: KGHSH, LQKENI. V was pared by 4 bases and J by 8 bases, with 11 bases between. The CDR3 length is 13 residues. DNA of the CDR3: TGTGCCAGCTCACGGCCAGGGGAGGAAAAACTGTTTTTT. Residues: CASSRPGEEKLFF.

The sample holds a few counts of this clonotype. The genes are TRBV5-1 and TRBJ2-2; no reliable D call. Germline CDR1 SGHRS, CDR2 YFSETQ. CDR3 length: 16 residues. Trimming removed 2 bases from V and 2 bases from J, with 13 bases in between. CDR3 nucleotides: TGCGCCAGCAGCTTTGGCCGATCGGGCAACACCGGGGAGCTGTTTTTT. This codes for CASSFGRSGNTGELFF. Based on the CDR3 plus reference TRBV5-1 and TRBJ2-2, the full variable domain is KAGVTQTPRYLIKTRGQQVTLSCSPISGHRSVSWYQQTPGQGLQFLFEYFSETQRNKGNFPGRFSGRQFSNSRSEMNVSTLELGDSALYLCASSFGRSGNTGELFFGEGSRLTVL.

This clonotype was counted between two and nine times. The chain carries TRBV6-2 or TRBV6-3 and TRBJ2-7; D is tentatively TRBD1 or TRBD2 (5 bases each). Trimming stripped 5 bases from V and 2 bases from J, with 13 bases between. CDR1 is MNHEY, CDR2 SVGEGT, per germline. The CDR3 is 14 amino acids. CDR3 sequence reads: CASSRRDGAYEQYF. CDR3 bases: TGTGCCAGCAGTCGACGGGACGGGGCCTACGAGCAGTACTTC.

The chain employs TRBV30 and TRBJ1-2, with 8 bases identical to TRBD1. CDR3 length equals 17 residues. Germline assignment: CDR1 GTSNPN and CDR2 SVGIG (reference sequence). V gave up 7 bases and J gave up 0 bases; unmatched junction bases: 16. CDR3 sequence: CASDRQGSLTTNYGYTF. CDR3 nucleotides: TGTGCCTCGGACAGACAGGGGTCTCTTACCACTAACTATGGCTACACCTTC.

The rearrangement joins TRBV7-2 to TRBJ1-2, with 8 bases matching TRBD1. This CDR3 is built from 15 residues. In germline, CDR1 is SGHTA, CDR2 FQGNSA. With V trimmed by 2 bases and J by 2 bases, 4 bases remained unmatched. The CDR3 loop reads CASSLSGQENYGYTF. In DNA, the CDR3 is TGTGCCAGCAGCTTATCGGGACAGGAGAACTATGGCTACACCTTC. Full variable domain (rest looked up from reference TRBV7-2 and TRBJ1-2): GAGVSQSPSNKVTEKGKDVELRCDPISGHTALYWYRQSLGQGLEFLIYFQGNSAPDKSGLPSDRFSAERTGGSVSTLTIQRTQQEDSAVYLCASSLSGQENYGYTFGSGTRLTVV.

The table lists this clonotype with a few counts. The V and J genes are TRBV18 and TRBJ2-7; maybe TRBD2 (5 bases). Looked up from germline, CDR1 is KGHSH and CDR2 is LQKENI. There are 16 residues in the CDR3. V lost 6 bases and J lost 2, with 20 bases in between. The CDR3 DNA follows: TGTGCCAGCTCCCCCCGGACTGGGATCAACACCTACGAGCAGTACTTC. This gives the protein CASSPRTGINTYEQYF. The whole variable domain, filled in from reference TRBV18 and TRBJ2-7, reads NAGVMQNPRHLVRRRGQEARLRCSPMKGHSHVYWYRQLPEEGLKFMVYLQKENIIDESGMPKERFSAEFPKEGPSILRIQQVVRGDSAAYFCASSPRTGINTYEQYFGPGTRLTVT.

This clonotype was detected only a few times. The genes are TRBV6-5 and TRBJ1-1; 7 positions match TRBD1. The junction had 3 bases not matched to a gene; V was cut back by 7 bases and J by 4 bases. Germline values: CDR1 MNHEY, CDR2 SVGAGI. CDR3 length equals 12 residues. CDR3 protein: CASIGTATEAFF. CDR3 DNA sequence: TGTGCCAGCATTGGGACAGCCACTGAAGCTTTCTTT.

Ten or more counts support this clonotype. This chain uses TRBV5-1 with TRBJ1-4, with D uncertain. Trimming removed 1 base at V and 4 bases at J, with 8 bases between. Germline loops: CDR1 SGHRS, CDR2 YFSETQ. This CDR3 has 14 amino acids. The CDR3 reads CASSLWSYNEKLFF. The CDR3 DNA reads as TGCGCCAGCAGCTTGTGGTCTTATAATGAAAAACTGTTTTTT.

This clonotype was seen repeatedly, ten times or more. The chain recombines TRBV27 with TRBJ2-5, with 9 positions matching TRBD2. Germline V gives CDR1 MNHEY, CDR2 SMNVEV (reference sequence). The CDR3 has 13 residues. J lost 3 bases, V lost 5 bases, and 1 base had no gene match. This CDR3 is CASSVAGEETQYF. CDR3 DNA sequence: TGTGCCAGCAGTGTAGCGGGGGAAGAGACCCAGTACTTC.

In this sample, this clonotype turned up a few times. This sequence joins TRBV11-2 and TRBJ2-2, with D perhaps TRBD1 (5 bases). Trimming removed 2 bases at V and 0 bases at J, with 16 bases between. This CDR3 comprises 18 residues. Germline CDR1 reads SGHAT; CDR2 reads FQNNGV. CDR3 coding DNA: TGTGCCAGCAGCTTAAAGCCAGGGTGGCTAGCGAACACCGGGGAGCTGTTTTTT. Encoded protein: CASSLKPGWLANTGELFF.